What follows are 17 T cell receptor beta chains derived from one specimen sequenced in a study of T cell responses to AZD1222 COVID-19 vaccine. The method was immunoSEQ multiplex PCR; TCRdb's version includes in-frame clones alone and lacks a portion of them. The sample lists around 130,000 clones, over 90% occurring once. Source: peripheral blood, taken on day 0 of AZD1222 vaccination. The receptor source for this set is an adult in good health.

The rearrangement joins TRBV30 to TRBJ1-1; no clear D gene. This CDR3 spans 14 amino acids. CDR1 is GTSNPN, CDR2 SVGIG, per germline (reference sequence). V gave up 3 bases and J gave up 4 bases, with 15 bases separating them. Here the CDR3 DNA reads TGTGCCTGGAGCCACTTTTCCCCCAGCACTGAAGCTTTCTTT. It specifies CAWSHFSPSTEAFF.

This sequence joins TRBV4-2 and TRBJ2-2, with TRBD1 as a possible D gene (6 bases). The CDR3 loop spans 14 amino acids. V was shortened by 3 bases and J by 2 bases, with 7 bases between the two germline ends. CDR1 and CDR2 from the germline V gene are LGHNA and YNFKEQ. CDR3 sequence: CASSQDRNTGELFF. The CDR3 bases are TGTGCCAGCAGCCAGGACAGAAACACCGGGGAGCTGTTTTTT.

V is TRBV4-1 and J is TRBJ1-1; no firm D call. Germline-derived CDR1 and CDR2 are MGHRA and YSYEKL. CDR3 size: 13 residues. Trimming shortened V by 4 bases and J by 4 bases, and 10 bases separated the two germline ends. The chain's CDR3 is CASSREGRTEAFF. The DNA of the CDR3 is TGCGCCAGCAGCCGAGAAGGCCGCACTGAAGCTTTCTTT.

The rearrangement joins TRBV29-1 to TRBJ1-1, with a tentative D call TRBD1 (5 bases). Trimming stripped 4 bases from V and 7 bases from J, with 10 bases between. The germline gives CDR1 SQVTM, CDR2 ANQGSEA. The CDR3 length is 11 residues. CDR3 amino acids: CSVGGTFEAFF. CDR3 DNA sequence: TGCAGCGTTGGAGGGACGTTTGAAGCTTTCTTT.

The V gene is TRBV23-1, the J gene TRBJ1-1; D call uncertain. TRBV23-1 is labeled an ORF, and its function is uncertain. The V and J ends lost 4 bases and 10 bases respectively, with 13 bases between them. This CDR3 has 12 residues. This CDR3 is CASSLGILGAFF. In nucleotides, the CDR3 is TGCGCCAGCAGTCTTGGGATCCTGGGAGCTTTCTTT.

The rearrangement links TRBV5-1 to TRBJ2-3, with D hard to call. Germline V gene lookup returns CDR1 SGHRS and CDR2 YFSETQ. Deletions cut 4 bases from V and 0 bases from J, with 9 bases between. The CDR3 is 14 residues long. The CDR3 sequence: CASSGPDSTDTQYF. CDR3 nucleotides: TGCGCCAGCAGCGGGCCAGACAGCACAGATACGCAGTATTTT.

The chain recombines TRBV9 with TRBJ2-3, with unresolved D. The germline CDR1 and CDR2 sequences are SGDLS and YYNGEE. The length of the CDR3 is 14 residues. Trimming removed 2 bases from V and 5 bases from J, with 12 bases in between. CDR3 protein: CASSVRLTVDTQYF. The CDR3 bases are TGTGCCAGCAGCGTCCGGCTTACGGTAGATACGCAGTATTTT.

The CDR3 sequence: CASSPPSGGYSTDTQYF. CDR3 coding DNA: TGTGCCAGCAGCCCCCCTAGCGGGGGGTATAGCACAGATACGCAGTATTTT. The chain couples TRBV7-9 to TRBJ2-3; 11 nucleotides agree with TRBD2. The CDR3 contains 17 residues. Looked up from germline, CDR1 is SEHNR and CDR2 is FQNEAQ (reference sequence). Unmatched junction bases numbered 7, after V lost 5 bases and J lost 0 bases.

This clone occurred once. The rearrangement joins TRBV9 to TRBJ2-3; D gene unclear. The CDR3 has 15 residues. Between the trimmed V and J ends, which lost 0 bases and 0 bases, there was a span of 8 bases. Germline V CDR1 and CDR2: SGDLS, YYNGEE. This CDR3 is CASSVDPGSTDTQYF. As DNA, the CDR3 is TGTGCCAGCAGCGTAGATCCAGGCAGCACAGATACGCAGTATTTT. The full variable domain, in which reference TRBV9 and TRBJ2-3 provide the parts outside the CDR3, is DSGVTQTPKHLITATGQRVTLRCSPRSGDLSVYWYQQSLDQGLQFLIQYYNGEERAKGNILERFSAQQFPDLHSELNLSSLELGDSALYFCASSVDPGSTDTQYFGPGTRLTVL.

This clone has only a few counts. V gene TRBV10-3 combines with J gene TRBJ2-5; TRBD1 might be the D (5 bases). CDR3 size: 12 residues. The germline CDR1 and CDR2 sequences are ENHRY and SYGVKD. The germline V and J ends were trimmed by 5 bases and 1 base, with 5 bases remaining between them. The CDR3 bases are TGTGCCATCAGTCAGGGCCAAGAGACCCAGTACTTC. It encodes CAISQGQETQYF.

This rearrangement joins TRBV20-1 to TRBJ2-2; D is undetermined. The CDR3 is made up of 11 amino acids. Per germline, CDR1 DFQATT and CDR2 SNEGSKA (reference sequence). V was cut by 0 bases and J by 4 bases, with 0 bases left in between. CDR3 bases: TGCAGTGCTAGAGACACCGGGGAGCTGTTTTTT. Translation: CSARDTGELFF.

CDR3 region: CASSPGTGGREQYF. The CDR3 DNA is TGTGCCAGCAGTCCGGGGACAGGTGGACGGGAGCAGTACTTC. The rearrangement links TRBV27 to TRBJ2-7; TRBD1 agrees at 8 bases. The CDR3 contains 14 residues. With V trimmed by 5 bases and J by 7 bases, 10 bases remained unmatched. The germline V gene has CDR1 MNHEY and CDR2 SMNVEV (reference sequence).

The CDR3 spells CASSEGGFEAFF. CDR3 DNA sequence: TGTGCCAGCAGTGAAGGGGGGTTTGAAGCTTTCTTT. This rearrangement joins TRBV6-1 to TRBJ1-1; the D gene is possibly TRBD1 (5 bases). With 1 base removed from V and 7 bases from J, the gap between germline ends came to 7 bases. The germline V gene has CDR1 MNHNS and CDR2 SASEGT. The CDR3 is 12 amino acids.

The rearrangement links TRBV12-5 to TRBJ1-5; D possibly corresponds to TRBD1 (6 bases). CDR3 length equals 13 residues. Germline values: CDR1 LGHNT, CDR2 FRNRAP. Trimming took 6 bases from V and 1 from J, leaving 7 bases between them. CDR3 coding DNA: TGTGCTAGTGGACAGGGCAGCAATCAGCCCCAGCATTTT. As protein: CASGQGSNQPQHF.

J is TRBJ1-4 and V is TRBV5-1; D uncertain. This CDR3 contains 14 residues. V gave up 1 base and J gave up 5 bases, with 9 bases separating them. Germline-derived CDR1 and CDR2 are SGHRS and YFSETQ. The CDR3 loop is CASSLKGSNEKLFF. The CDR3 bases are TGCGCCAGCAGCTTGAAGGGCTCAAATGAAAAACTGTTTTTT.

This chain links TRBV10-3 with TRBJ1-1; possibly TRBD1 for D (5 bases). V shed 4 bases and J shed 3 bases, with 15 bases lying between them. The CDR3 length is 15 residues. The germline V gene encodes CDR1 ENHRY and CDR2 SYGVKD. The CDR3 protein is CAISAPLGGDTEAFF. In DNA form, the CDR3 reads TGTGCCATCAGTGCCCCACTGGGGGGGGACACTGAAGCTTTCTTT.

The V gene is TRBV2, the J gene TRBJ2-1; D perhaps matches TRBD2 (6 bases). The CDR3 totals 13 residues. V lost 7 bases, J lost 3 bases, and 10 bases lay in between. Germline CDR1 SNHLY, CDR2 FYNNEI. CDR3 protein: CASTGLNYNEQFF. CDR3 coding DNA: TGTGCCAGCACGGGACTGAACTACAATGAGCAGTTCTTC.